The 32 T cell receptor beta chains reported below all come from one sample, sequenced in a study of blood T cell repertoires in COVID-19. Generated by immunoSEQ multiplex PCR, the TCRdb table keeps only in-frame clones and is missing some. Of over 20,000 clones in the sample, roughly 87% were seen once. Sequencing used peripheral blood. The receptors stem from a man between 65 and 85 years old with acute or convalescent COVID-19.

The chain is built from TRBV5-6 and TRBJ2-2; D perhaps matches TRBD1 (6 bases). CDR1 and CDR2 from the germline V gene are SGHDT and YYEEEE. The CDR3 totals 17 residues. V shed 4 bases and J shed 1 base, with 17 bases lying between them. The CDR3 reads CASSERRGQLNTGELFF. CDR3 sequence (DNA): TGTGCCAGCAGCGAAAGACGAGGACAGCTGAACACCGGGGAGCTGTTTTTT. The whole variable domain, remainder taken from reference TRBV5-6 and TRBJ2-2, is DAGVTQSPTHLIKTRGQQVTLRCSPKSGHDTVSWYQQALGQGPQFIFQYYEEEERQRGNFPDRFSGHQFPNYSSELNVNALLLGDSALYLCASSERRGQLNTGELFFGEGSRLTVL.

J is TRBJ2-3 and V is TRBV28, with 10 bases aligning to TRBD2. The CDR3 is 16 residues long. The germline CDR1 and CDR2 sequences are MDHEN and SYDVKM. Germline trimming cut 4 bases from V and 0 bases from J; bases unmatched to any gene: 4. CDR3 bases: TGTGCCAGCAGTTCCGGACTAGCGGCTAGCACAGATACGCAGTATTTT. This codes for CASSSGLAASTDTQYF. Looking up the rest from reference TRBV28 and TRBJ2-3 gives the full variable domain: DVKVTQSSRYLVKRTGEKVFLECVQDMDHENMFWYRQDPGLGLRLIYFSYDVKMKEKGDIPEGYSVSREKKERFSLILESASTNQTSMYLCASSSGLAASTDTQYFGPGTRLTVL.

The CDR3: CASNRGARTEAFF. In nucleotides, the CDR3 is TGTGCCAGCAATCGGGGGGCAAGAACTGAAGCTTTCTTT. J is TRBJ1-1 and V is TRBV28; D might be TRBD1 (6 bases). The germline CDR1 and CDR2 sequences are MDHEN and SYDVKM. Trimming took 7 bases from V and 5 from J, leaving 14 bases between them. The CDR3 consists of 13 residues. The full variable domain, its missing parts supplied by reference TRBV28 and TRBJ1-1, is DVKVTQSSRYLVKRTGEKVFLECVQDMDHENMFWYRQDPGLGLRLIYFSYDVKMKEKGDIPEGYSVSREKKERFSLILESASTNQTSMYLCASNRGARTEAFFGQGTRLTVV.

This sequence joins TRBV7-9 and TRBJ1-1; tentative D call: TRBD1 (6 bases). The length of the CDR3 is 17 residues. Germline V gene lookup returns CDR1 SEHNR and CDR2 FQNEAQ (reference sequence). Trimming stripped 2 bases from V and 7 bases from J, with 23 bases between. CDR3 loop: CASSLLDRNPQGGEAFF. The CDR3 DNA sequence: TGTGCCAGCAGCTTACTCGACAGGAACCCCCAAGGGGGTGAAGCTTTCTTT.

This clone occurred once. The chain couples TRBV7-9 to TRBJ1-5, with 11 positions matching TRBD1. Germline V lookup: CDR1 SEHNR, CDR2 FQNEAQ (reference sequence). The CDR3 extends over 16 amino acids. Germline trimming cut 6 bases from V and 0 bases from J; bases unmatched to any gene: 4. In DNA, the CDR3 is TGTGCCAGCAGTCGGACAGGGGGCTATAGCAATCAGCCCCAGCATTTT. Amino acids: CASSRTGGYSNQPQHF.

The chain combines TRBV3-1 (or the pseudogene TRBV3-2) with TRBJ1-2; tentative D call: TRBD1 (5 bases). This CDR3 has 15 residues. The ends were cut back, 3 bases at V and 0 bases at J, with 11 bases in the middle. CDR1 LGHDT and CDR2 YNNKEL come from the germline V gene (reference sequence). CDR3 DNA: TGTGCCAGCAGCCATAGCGGGGGGGCTAACTATGGCTACACCTTC. This codes for CASSHSGGANYGYTF.

Only one count was recorded for this clone. The chain uses TRBV4-2 and TRBJ2-5; 8 nucleotides align to TRBD2. The CDR3 is 18 amino acids. The V segment lost 0 bases and the J segment 5 bases; nucleotides outside the gene matches: 14. CDR1 LGHNA and CDR2 YNFKEQ come from the germline V gene. This CDR3 is CASSQERFGLAGGETQYF. For the CDR3, the DNA is TGTGCCAGCAGCCAAGAAAGGTTCGGCCTAGCGGGCGGGGAGACCCAGTACTTC.

The rearrangement uses TRBV20-1 and TRBJ2-1; D not certain. Trimming removed 4 bases from V and 14 bases from J, with 15 bases in between. Looked up from germline, CDR1 is DFQATT and CDR2 is SNEGSKA (reference sequence). The length of the CDR3 is 11 residues. CDR3 bases: TGCAGTGCTATTGACTCCCCCTTTAAGTTCTTC. This codes for CSAIDSPFKFF.

The CDR3 DNA sequence: TGTGCCAGCAGCTTAGTCGCAAGGACTAGCGGGGGGTACGAGCAGTACTTC. Its translation: CASSLVARTSGGYEQYF. J is TRBJ2-7 and V is TRBV7-2; 14 bases line up with TRBD2. The CDR3 loop spans 17 amino acids. With 1 base clipped from V and 4 bases from J, the junction kept 6 bases outside the gene matches. CDR1 is SGHTA, CDR2 FQGNSA, per germline.

The gene calls are TRBV5-6 and TRBJ2-1; D is unclear. The CDR3 has 15 residues. Germline V gene sequence: CDR1 SGHDT, CDR2 YYEEEE. V was trimmed by 0 bases and J by 0 bases, leaving 7 bases between them. This CDR3 reads CASSLAPRSYNEQFF. The CDR3 DNA sequence: TGTGCCAGCAGCTTGGCCCCCCGCTCCTACAATGAGCAGTTCTTC.

The rearrangement links TRBV14 to TRBJ2-3; 9 nucleotides align to TRBD1. Looked up from germline, CDR1 is SGHDN and CDR2 is FVKESK. CDR3 length: 15 residues. The V gene end was trimmed by 9 bases and the J gene end by 0 bases; junction bases not matched to a gene: 7. CDR3 DNA: TGTGCCAGTGGACAGGGGCGAGGCAGCACAGATACGCAGTATTTT. This translates into CASGQGRGSTDTQYF.

The gene calls are TRBV3-1 (or the pseudogene TRBV3-2) and TRBJ2-3, with 7 bases identical to TRBD1. J was trimmed by 1 base and V by 4 bases; bases with no gene match: 5. Germline CDR1 is LGHDT and CDR2 is YNNKEL (reference sequence). The CDR3 totals 15 residues. The CDR3 protein is CASSPRQGRTDTQYF. The CDR3 bases are TGTGCCAGCAGCCCCCGACAGGGCCGCACAGATACGCAGTATTTT.

The V call is TRBV13, the J call TRBJ1-2; 8 bases are a match to TRBD1. This CDR3 has 14 residues. V lost 5 bases, J lost 2 bases, and 4 bases stayed unmatched. Germline V gene data show CDR1 as PRHDT and CDR2 as FYEKMQ (reference sequence). The CDR3 reads CASSPWTGNYGYTF. The CDR3, as DNA: TGTGCCAGCAGCCCTTGGACAGGGAACTATGGCTACACCTTC. Combining the CDR3 with reference TRBV13 and TRBJ1-2 gives the whole variable domain AAGVIQSPRHLIKEKRETATLKCYPIPRHDTVYWYQQGPGQDPQFLISFYEKMQSDKGSIPDRFSAQQFSDYHSELNMSSLELGDSALYFCASSPWTGNYGYTFGSGTRLTVV.

The rearrangement uses TRBV28 and TRBJ2-1; 9 bases map to TRBD1. Unmatched junction bases numbered 10, after V lost 2 bases and J lost 8 bases. CDR3 size: 16 residues. Per germline, CDR1 MDHEN and CDR2 SYDVKM. CDR3: CASSLVPGTGRDEQFF. In DNA, the CDR3 is TGTGCCAGCAGTTTAGTCCCCGGGACAGGGAGGGATGAGCAGTTCTTC.

The chain employs TRBV11-2 and TRBJ2-1; 11 bases map to TRBD2. Trimming cost V 4 bases and J 4 bases; bases outside gene matches: 12. The CDR3 spans 18 residues. Germline CDR1 SGHAT, CDR2 FQNNGV. CDR3 protein: CASSSGGRLAGRYNEQFF. The CDR3 nucleotides are TGTGCCAGCAGCTCCGGGGGGAGACTAGCGGGAAGATACAATGAGCAGTTCTTC.

This clone occurred once. The chain links TRBV5-1 to TRBJ1-4; 8 bases match TRBD1. Per the germline V gene, CDR1 is SGHRS and CDR2 is YFSETQ. The V gene end was trimmed by 5 bases and the J gene end by 8 bases; junction bases not matched to a gene: 8. The CDR3 covers 14 residues. In nucleotides, the CDR3 is TGCGCCAGCAGACGGACAGGGTCGGGCGAAAAACTGTTTTTT. Its translation is CASRRTGSGEKLFF.

The J gene is TRBJ2-1, the V gene TRBV7-3; 7 nucleotides line up with TRBD2. Germline assignment: CDR1 SGHTA and CDR2 FQGTGA. CDR3 length equals 15 residues. Trimming removed 6 bases from V and 2 bases from J; junction bases left unmatched: 7. CDR3 DNA sequence: TGTGCCAGCAGTCCCGGACTAGTCGCCTACAATGAGCAGTTCTTC. Its translation: CASSPGLVAYNEQFF.

V is TRBV19 and J is TRBJ1-5, with no clear D. The CDR3 has 12 amino acids. From germline, CDR1 is LNHDA and CDR2 SQIVND (reference sequence). Trimming removed 4 bases from V and 2 bases from J, with 3 bases in between. The CDR3 sequence: CASSTGNQPQHF. The CDR3, as DNA: TGTGCCAGTAGTACAGGCAATCAGCCCCAGCATTTT.

The chain employs TRBV4-1 and TRBJ2-2, with TRBD2 matching 10 bases. The CDR3 runs to 16 residues. V shed 4 bases and J 1 base; nucleotides not matched to a gene: 3. Looked up from germline, CDR1 is MGHRA and CDR2 is YSYEKL. The CDR3 spells CASSPLAGVNTGELFF. The CDR3 DNA sequence: TGCGCCAGCAGCCCCCTAGCGGGAGTGAACACCGGGGAGCTGTTTTTT.

This clone rates as medium-sized. The gene calls are TRBV14 and TRBJ2-5; 9 nucleotides agree with TRBD1. V gave up 3 bases and J gave up 5 bases; unmatched junction bases: 7. This CDR3 region has 15 residues. Germline values: CDR1 SGHDN, CDR2 FVKESK. The CDR3 region is CASSHLQGAWETQYF. For the CDR3, the DNA is TGTGCCAGCAGCCACCTACAGGGGGCGTGGGAGACCCAGTACTTC.

This clone is a singleton in its sample. The rearrangement links TRBV7-9 to TRBJ2-1, with 9 bases aligning to TRBD2. V lost 5 bases to trimming and J lost 9 bases; unmatched junction nucleotides: 14. CDR1 is SEHNR, CDR2 FQNEAQ, per germline (reference sequence). The CDR3 spans 16 residues. The CDR3 nucleotides read TGTGCCAGCAGCCCCAGTCGGGCGGGAGGGCCCGGTGAGCAGTTCTTC. Its protein is CASSPSRAGGPGEQFF.

The V and J genes are TRBV27 and TRBJ2-1, with D possibly matching TRBD2 (5 bases). The CDR3 extends over 15 amino acids. V was clipped by 5 bases and J by 6 bases, with 17 bases between them. Germline CDR1 and CDR2: MNHEY and SMNVEV (reference sequence). The CDR3 region has the DNA TGTGCCAGCAGTCTCACTAGAAACCTTCTCAATGAGCAGTTCTTC. It yields the protein CASSLTRNLLNEQFF.

The chain recombines TRBV27 with TRBJ2-5; 9 nucleotides align to TRBD1. The CDR3 is made up of 15 amino acids. The trim removed 6 bases at V and 1 base at J, leaving 6 bases unmatched. The V gene's germline CDR1 is MNHEY and CDR2 SMNVEV (reference sequence). The CDR3 is CASSWGQGGQETQYF. CDR3 DNA: TGTGCCAGCAGCTGGGGACAGGGCGGCCAAGAGACCCAGTACTTC.

The rearrangement uses TRBV11-2 and TRBJ2-5; 8 positions match TRBD2. V lost 5 bases, J lost 2 bases, and 7 bases stayed unmatched. In germline, CDR1 is SGHAT, CDR2 FQNNGV. This CDR3 comprises 15 residues. The CDR3 region has the DNA TGTGCCAGCAGCCCGACTAGCGTCTTACAAGAGACCCAGTACTTC. It translates to CASSPTSVLQETQYF.

The rearrangement links TRBV5-1 to TRBJ2-2, with 11 positions matching TRBD2. J was trimmed by 5 bases and V by 5 bases; bases with no gene match: 5. CDR1 and CDR2 from the germline V gene are SGHRS and YFSETQ. This CDR3 spans 15 amino acids. The CDR3 sequence is CASSLAGGMTGELFF. The CDR3, as DNA: TGCGCCAGCAGTCTAGCGGGGGGAATGACCGGGGAGCTGTTTTTT.

The chain has TRBV18 and TRBJ2-7, with D maybe TRBD1 (8 bases). Germline V CDR1 and CDR2: KGHSH, LQKENI. The CDR3 totals 14 residues. Trimming took 3 bases from V and 5 from J, leaving 14 bases between them. The CDR3 sequence: CASSPNRGGNEQYF. The CDR3 DNA reads TGTGCCAGCTCACCGAACAGGGGGGGAAACGAGCAGTACTTC. The whole variable domain, remainder taken from reference TRBV18 and TRBJ2-7, is NAGVMQNPRHLVRRRGQEARLRCSPMKGHSHVYWYRQLPEEGLKFMVYLQKENIIDESGMPKERFSAEFPKEGPSILRIQQVVRGDSAAYFCASSPNRGGNEQYFGPGTRLTVT.

The chain is built from TRBV5-1 and TRBJ1-1; perhaps TRBD1 as D (5 bases). Germline CDR1 is SGHRS and CDR2 is YFSETQ. V was cut by 4 bases and J by 7 bases, with 17 bases left in between. CDR3 length: 14 amino acids. This chain's CDR3 is CASSQNTGPYEAFF. DNA of the CDR3: TGCGCCAGCAGCCAGAATACAGGTCCCTATGAAGCTTTCTTT.

This chain uses TRBV10-3 with TRBJ1-6; 10 nucleotides agree with TRBD1. V dropped 6 bases and J dropped 10; count of bases not matched to a gene: 6. Germline CDR1 and CDR2: ENHRY and SYGVKD. There are 14 residues in the CDR3. The CDR3 here is CAIRSGTGDSPLHF. The CDR3 coding sequence is TGTGCCATCAGATCCGGGACAGGGGACTCACCCCTCCACTTT.

This rearrangement joins TRBV11-2 to TRBJ2-2, with a possible D match to TRBD1 (6 bases). The CDR3 runs to 15 residues. Germline CDR1 reads SGHAT; CDR2 reads FQNNGV. The ends were cut back, 4 bases at V and 0 bases at J, with 9 bases in the middle. In DNA, the CDR3 is TGTGCCAGCAGCTGGACAGCCTCGAACACCGGGGAGCTGTTTTTT. Amino acids: CASSWTASNTGELFF.

The rearrangement links TRBV5-1 to TRBJ2-5, with D maybe TRBD1 (5 bases). Germline CDR1 and CDR2: SGHRS and YFSETQ. The ends were cut back, 4 bases at V and 4 bases at J, with 14 bases in the middle. The CDR3 consists of 14 residues. This chain's CDR3 is CASSPGRVAETQYF. The CDR3 DNA reads TGCGCCAGCAGCCCAGGCAGGGTAGCAGAGACCCAGTACTTC.

This clone was found once. The chain carries TRBV6-1 and TRBJ2-3, with 9 bases fitting TRBD2. With V trimmed by 3 bases and J by 4 bases, 5 bases remained unmatched. Germline values: CDR1 MNHNS, CDR2 SASEGT. The CDR3 is 15 amino acids. CDR3 sequence (DNA): TGTGCCAGCAGTGATAGCGGGAGTATATCAGATACGCAGTATTTT. Its protein is CASSDSGSISDTQYF.

V is TRBV7-2 and J is TRBJ2-6; 11 positions agree with TRBD2. This CDR3 contains 17 residues. The germline CDR1 and CDR2 sequences are SGHTA and FQGNSA. After removal of 7 bases from V and 3 bases from J, the junction contained 8 bases not matched to a gene. This CDR3 reads CASIIRGTSGGANVLTF. The CDR3 bases are TGTGCCAGCATCATTAGAGGGACTAGCGGTGGGGCCAACGTCCTGACTTTC. Full variable domain (rest looked up from reference TRBV7-2 and TRBJ2-6): GAGVSQSPSNKVTEKGKDVELRCDPISGHTALYWYRQSLGQGLEFLIYFQGNSAPDKSGLPSDRFSAERTGGSVSTLTIQRTQQEDSAVYLCASIIRGTSGGANVLTFGAGSRLTVL.